One sample yielded the 15 T cell receptor beta chains listed below, sequenced in a study of cytomegalovirus exposure and HLA in healthy donors. PCR amplification relied on 60 Vbeta primers (plus 13 Jbeta primers). This table comes from immunoSEQ multiplex PCR, and its TCRdb copy is limited to in-frame clones, with some not included. This sample has around 200,000 clones; roughly four fifths occur once, and the top ten carry 2.5% to 3.5%. The sequenced material came from PBMCs. The receptors come from a woman between 35 and 50 years old in good health and CMV-seronegative.

In nucleotides, the CDR3 is TGCGCCAGCAGCCTAATTTCAGGGTCCTACGAGCAGTACTTC. Residues: CASSLISGSYEQYF. The V gene is TRBV5-1, the J gene TRBJ2-7; perhaps TRBD1 as D (5 bases). Looked up from germline, CDR1 is SGHRS and CDR2 is YFSETQ. This CDR3 is 14 amino acids long. V dropped 4 bases and J dropped 1 base, with 12 bases sitting between them.

The chain recombines TRBV6-4 with TRBJ2-5, with 8 nucleotides matching TRBD2. The CDR3 consists of 14 residues. Unmatched junction bases numbered 14, after V lost 8 bases and J lost 9 bases. Germline lookup yields CDR1 MRHNA and CDR2 SNTAGT. The CDR3 coding sequence is TGTGCCAGCCAAGCTAATTGGGGCGGGAGGTCCCAGTACTTC. It codes for CASQANWGGRSQYF.

The gene calls are TRBV4-1 and TRBJ2-7, with 8 nucleotides matching TRBD2. CDR1 MGHRA and CDR2 YSYEKL come from the germline V gene. The ends lost 5 bases at V and 5 bases at J; junction bases unmatched: 11. The CDR3 extends over 15 amino acids. CDR3 region: CASSVEPGLDHEQYF. Written as DNA, the CDR3 is TGCGCCAGCAGCGTCGAACCGGGACTAGATCACGAGCAGTACTTC.

The chain couples TRBV30 to TRBJ1-4, with D perhaps matching TRBD1 (5 bases). The CDR3 totals 12 residues. Germline values: CDR1 GTSNPN, CDR2 SVGIG (reference sequence). V was clipped by 5 bases and J by 8 bases, with 12 bases between them. The CDR3 bases are TGTGCCTGGCAGGGTTTTGGCGAAAAACTGTTTTTT. Protein product: CAWQGFGEKLFF.

V usage is TRBV9 and J usage is TRBJ2-1; 7 bases are a match to TRBD2. Germline trimming cut 3 bases from V and 6 bases from J; bases unmatched to any gene: 12. CDR3 length: 16 residues. Per germline, CDR1 SGDLS and CDR2 YYNGEE. The CDR3, as DNA: TGTGCCAGCAGCGGGGGAGGGCCGATTAAGACCAATGAGCAGTTCTTC. Its protein is CASSGGGPIKTNEQFF.

This chain joins TRBV21-1 and TRBJ1-4; the table's D gene call, TRBD1, was not cross checked with the DNA. TRBV21-1 is noted as a pseudogene. The CDR3 has 14 amino acids. Here the CDR3 reads CASKGSGVSEKLFF. CDR3 coding DNA: TGTGCCAGCAAAGGGTCAGGGGTGTCCGAAAAACTGTTTTTT.

The V gene is TRBV5-1, the J gene TRBJ2-3; TRBD2 matches 8 bases. The germline V gene encodes CDR1 SGHRS and CDR2 YFSETQ. Germline trimming cut 4 bases from V and 2 bases from J; bases unmatched to any gene: 9. The CDR3 runs 16 residues. CDR3 residues: CASSLRQAGATDTQYF. The CDR3 DNA reads TGCGCCAGCAGCCTCCGGCAAGCGGGAGCCACAGATACGCAGTATTTT.

The rearrangement links TRBV13 to TRBJ1-2, with a weak D call TRBD1 (6 bases). CDR1 PRHDT and CDR2 FYEKMQ come from the germline V gene (reference sequence). Trimming shortened V by 4 bases and J by 5 bases, and 11 bases separated the two germline ends. The CDR3 length is 13 residues. The CDR3 reads CASSSQGQYGYTF. DNA of the CDR3: TGTGCCAGCAGCTCGCAGGGGCAATATGGCTACACCTTC.

The DNA of the CDR3 is TGTGCCAGCAGCTCGAGGACAGGCATTCTCGATGTAGATACGCAGTATTTT. Protein: CASSSRTGILDVDTQYF. This chain connects TRBV28 to TRBJ2-3; 7 bases align to TRBD1. CDR1 and CDR2 (germline): MDHEN, SYDVKM. This CDR3 has 17 amino acids. The ends lost 6 bases at V and 5 bases at J; junction bases unmatched: 17.

The chain joins TRBV4-1 to TRBJ1-2, with unresolved D. The CDR3 has 17 amino acids. V was trimmed by 2 bases and J by 4 bases, leaving 20 bases between them. The germline V gene encodes CDR1 MGHRA and CDR2 YSYEKL. CDR3 nucleotide sequence: TGCGCCAGCAGCCAACCCACTGTGGACTTCGAGTTCTATGGCTACACCTTC. It encodes CASSQPTVDFEFYGYTF.

The chain employs TRBV5-1 and TRBJ2-3, with D uncertain. The V gene's germline CDR1 is SGHRS and CDR2 YFSETQ. This CDR3 region has 14 residues. V shed 0 bases and J shed 1 base, with 6 bases lying between them. The CDR3: CASSLALGTDTQYF. The CDR3, as DNA: TGCGCCAGCAGCTTGGCCTTAGGCACAGATACGCAGTATTTT. Full variable domain (missing parts from reference TRBV5-1 and TRBJ2-3): KAGVTQTPRYLIKTRGQQVTLSCSPISGHRSVSWYQQTPGQGLQFLFEYFSETQRNKGNFPGRFSGRQFSNSRSEMNVSTLELGDSALYLCASSLALGTDTQYFGPGTRLTVL.

The V gene is TRBV6-6, the J gene TRBJ2-1, with D possibly TRBD2 on 5 matching bases. The CDR3 is 12 residues long. The germline gives CDR1 MNHNY, CDR2 SVGAGI (reference sequence). Between the trimmed V and J ends, which lost 0 bases and 15 bases, there was a span of 12 bases. CDR3 nucleotides: TGTGCCAGCAGTTACTCGCGGCTAGCTTGGTTCTTC. Its translation: CASSYSRLAWFF.

The chain carries TRBV30 and TRBJ1-2, with 8 positions matching TRBD1. The CDR3 has 12 residues. Trimming cost V 7 bases and J 4 bases; bases outside gene matches: 5. Germline V gene lookup returns CDR1 GTSNPN and CDR2 SVGIG (reference sequence). This chain's CDR3 is CALTGVIYGYTF. CDR3 nucleotide sequence: TGTGCCTTGACAGGGGTTATCTATGGCTACACCTTC.

The J gene is TRBJ2-3, the V gene TRBV4-2; TRBD2 matches 9 bases. CDR3 length: 15 residues. V was pared by 0 bases and J by 9 bases, with 7 bases of the junction left unmatched. CDR1 is LGHNA and CDR2 is YNFKEQ in the germline V gene. CDR3 loop: CASSQDWAGGRTQYF. CDR3 sequence (DNA): TGTGCCAGCAGCCAAGATTGGGCGGGAGGGCGGACGCAGTATTTT.

This clone was observed a handful of times. The V call is TRBV6-5, the J call TRBJ2-5, with 11 bases lining up with TRBD1. The CDR3 has 13 amino acids. The junction had 7 bases not matched to a gene; V was cut back by 11 bases and J by 5 bases. CDR1 and CDR2 from the germline V gene are MNHEY and SVGAGI. CDR3 nucleotide sequence: TGTGCCGCTGGGACAGGGGGTTGGGAGACCCAGTACTTC. It is translated as CAAGTGGWETQYF.